This TCR beta chain was sequenced in a study of blood T cell repertoires in COVID-19 (dated by TCRdb to about 2020). Study-level background: Samples covering the acute and convalescent phases of COVID-19 were provided by collaborators in the United States, Italy and Spain. The prospective study material was composed of cDNA or gDNA derived from T cells, B-cell-depleted T cells, or PBMCs. Deeply sampled blood TCRbeta repertoires from subjects exposed to, actively infected with, or recovered from COVID-19 were included in the dataset. The repertoires were released in a freely available public database intended as a resource for research on the immune response to SARS-CoV-2. Samples were obtained from the ongoing ImmuneRACE study (first 160 participants) and from about 1,300 subjects provided by 6 global collaborators. The sample metadata nearly always contained a de-identified subject ID, COVID-19 status, age in years and sex. Where available, HLA class I and class II types were taken from metadata supplied by the sample provider and were not determined by assay-based typing.

From the germline V gene, CDR1 is MGHRA and CDR2 is YSYEKL. Trimmed from V: 0 bases; trimmed from J: 5 bases; junction bases lacking a gene match: 6. Including cysteine and phenylalanine, the CDR3 has 15 amino acids. Left in the record is the CDR3 DNA by itself, 45 bases read in frame from the first base. As to this clone: Its antigen remains unidentified. Base qualities are not provided; no much larger clone lies one nucleotide away.

TCRbeta CDR3 regions were amplified from genomic DNA by means of the immunoSEQ Assay, a bias-controlled multiplex PCR. In the authors' own workflow: The number of nucleated cells in each sample was estimated by amplification of reference gene primers within the assay. To quantify the absolute abundance of each unique TCRbeta CDR3 rearrangement, sequence reads were collapsed and filtered. For each sample, productive Simpson clonality was calculated by taking the square root of Simpson's diversity index across productive rearrangements. The source is immuneACCESS, and TCRdb retained only in-frame sequences with V and J called. Part of the clones is not carried over; for the studies checked, unresolved V genes explain less than half of this, and the remainder is unexplained. Clone size and V and J calls were adopted from that table, with D and trimming inferred from the DNA. The sample has some 190,000 clones on record, approximately 84% of them singletons. The top ten clones comprise 3.2% of the sample.

Enrolling through a virtual design, the prospective study's participants ranged in age from roughly 18 to 90 years and lived across more than 20 United States geographic areas. To assign participants to cohorts, the prospective study relied on clinical history that participants themselves reported in a screening survey and a study questionnaire. Recovered participants in ImmuneRACE Cohort 3 were defined as having two consecutive negative NP/OP PCR tests, clearance from a healthcare professional, or resolution of symptoms. In the prospective study, mobile phlebotomists collected whole blood, serum and a nasopharyngeal or oropharyngeal swab from each participant. Participants in the prospective study had the option to provide additional blood draws and questionnaires over an approximately 2-month period. Before DNA extraction, prospective study blood samples were shipped either frozen or at room temperature.

General conclusions and limits of the study: Clinical and demographic metadata were provided uncurated, with the amount varying by source and participant.

Sequences were obtained from PBMCs or T cells enriched from blood (not recorded which). The rearrangement combines TRBV4-1 with TRBJ2-5; 7 middle bases align to TRBD2. This clonotype was obtained from a woman aged 25 to 39 who had recovered from COVID-19. The CDR3 in this case is CASSQDPTSEETQYF. The DNA sequence reads TGCGCCAGCAGCCAAGATCCAACTAGCGAGGAGACCCAGTACTTC.